This T cell receptor beta chain was recorded in a study of T cell repertoires in cytomegalovirus infection. Regarding the study as a whole: CMV-specific TCR beta clonotypes restricted by HLA-C dominated the ex vivo response.

CDR3 length: 15 residues. V lost 5 bases to trimming and J lost 4 bases; unmatched junction nucleotides: 10. The germline gives CDR1 DFQATT, CDR2 SNEGSKA (reference sequence). Concerning this clonotype itself: Its antigen remains unidentified.

TCRdb redid the calling of the reads with MiXCR, one entry per CDR3 protein. The table has 150,000 or so distinct CDR3 sequences, about a quarter seen once. This sequence was found in a human donor in good health (CMV status not recorded). Some clones in this sample may be carry-over from other donors' samples. The sequenced sample consisted of PBMCs. The rearrangement joins TRBV20-1 to TRBJ1-2, with 10 nucleotides matching TRBD1. The CDR3 sequence is CSAPGQGQGFYGYTF. CDR3 DNA sequence: TGCAGTGCTCCTGGCCAGGGACAGGGGTTCTATGGCTACACCTTC.